This T cell receptor beta chain stems from a study of Graves' ophthalmopathy and Graves' hyperthyroidism. This clonotype was recorded at least ten times. As yet, its antigen is unknown. Transcripts of RNA were the source for amplifying TCR beta CDR3 regions. Second-round multiplex PCR followed a first-round RT-PCR using HTBI primers. TCRdb re-called the multiplex PCR reads with MiXCR, one entry per CDR3 protein. The data hold over a million distinct CDR3 sequences, with about two fifths observed a single time. Regarding the study as a whole: Most thyroid clonotypes expanded beyond 0.001 frequency were also found in blood.

Only newly diagnosed hyperthyroidism patients aged 18 to 65, with under 2 months' duration, were enrolled. This TCR came from an adult man with Graves' hyperthyroidism. Source material: peripheral blood or thyroid tissue (not recorded which).

The CDR3 loop reads CSVEGVGEQYF. DNA of the CDR3: TGCAGCGTTGAAGGGGTGGGGGAGCAGTACTTC. The V call is TRBV29-1, the J call TRBJ2-7; D uncertain. Between the trimmed V and J ends, which lost 1 base and 7 bases, there was a span of 8 bases. This CDR3 contains 11 residues. Looked up from germline, CDR1 is SQVTM and CDR2 is ANQGSEA.